This TCR beta chain originates from a study of shared clonotypes between healthy human individuals (dated by TCRdb to the early 2020s). About the investigation overall: A couple of women and a few men aged 18 to 49 years were included in the cohort. For each donor, CD4 naive and CD4 memory were each given three plates, CD8 naive was given two plates, and CD8 memory was given one plate. To estimate repertoire size and how much clonotypes are shared between individuals, the study performed deep sequencing of blood TCR repertoires from roughly five healthy adults. Libraries were prepared and TCR repertoires were sequenced by different laboratories using diverse techniques, in order to increase sequencing depth and limit assay-specific biases. Leukapheresis yielded between about 0.94 and 8.9 billion PBMCs per donor. Summary of the overall study and its limitations: Compared with non-shared clonotypes, the clonotypes found in all four sorted-subset donors had higher generation probabilities. About 5% of naive CD4, around 3.6% of naive CD8, about 2.1% of memory CD4, and roughly 0.4% of memory CD8 clonotypes were shared across a handful of donors. Naive subsets generally had larger estimated clonotype richness than memory subsets. Only blood was sampled, and tissue TCR repertoires likely differ from those in blood. Because the study included only a small number of donors, the genetic and exposure-history diversity represented was limited. Pairwise subsampling indicated that sequencing depth was expected to affect the degree of clonotype sharing among donors. Rarefaction of sorted-subset datasets indicated incomplete sequencing despite the large sequencing depth.

As for this clone: The antigen it recognizes is unknown. The input lacks base qualities; no much larger clone sits a single base away.

Donors were healthy HIV-negative adults with no recently reported acute infections or vaccinations. Only Caucasian adults living in Nashville, Tennessee, USA were represented among the donors. CD4+ T cells were enriched through magnetic negative selection, after which naive cells were positively selected on CD45RA and the remaining negative fraction served as the memory subset. Blood was collected by leukapheresis, and PBMCs were isolated by Ficoll-Histopaque density gradient centrifugation and then cryopreserved in liquid nitrogen vapor phase. Purity and quantity of every magnetically sorted T cell population were checked by analytical flow cytometry. Genomic DNA was isolated from each sorted fraction and quantified by UV absorbance on a Nanodrop 2000c. Using the deep immunoSEQ assay, multiplex PCR amplified TCR CDR3 regions from genomic DNA. For each cell subset, the extracted genomic DNA was distributed evenly across all wells of several immunoSEQ 96-well plates, and each plate served as one replicate. For sorted subsets, around 0.2 ug of genomic DNA, equivalent to some 30,000 T cell genomes, went into each replicate PCR. The purified libraries were quantified using a Qubit 3.0 fluorometer, sized with a Bioanalyzer 2100, and then quantified again using the KAPA Library Quantification kit. Every immunoSEQ 96-well plate was sequenced on a separate single-read 150-cycle Illumina NextSeq 550 flow cell. The source study handled its data this way. Because the immunoSEQ output held only junctional sequences and lacked quality scores, the filtering could not match the filtering applied to full-length reads. Sequences were annotated with PyIR, a Python wrapper for IgBLAST v1.9, using IMGT germline references to assign V/J genes and CDR3. Any read was removed if the V/J assignment was weak (E-value above 1e-6), the CDR3 was missing, or the read contained stop codons, out-of-frame junctions, or ambiguous translated residues. V3J clonotypes were defined by identical inferred V gene, J gene, and CDR3 amino acid sequence. Percentage overlap between repertoires was calculated by dividing the number of shared unique clonotypes by the size of the smaller repertoire. RTK rarefaction, the Chao1 estimator, and Recon v2.1 estimates of unobserved clonotypes were used to assess repertoire richness. Generation probabilities for all TCRbeta clonotypes obtained by the gDNA method from four donors were computed using OLGA. Drawn from immuneACCESS, this table holds only the in-frame rearrangements with V and J called that TCRdb kept. Clones are partly lost; checked studies trace under half to an unresolved V gene and leave the rest unexplained. V, J and clone size are those of that table, while D and trimming were read from the DNA. The sample data list hundreds of thousands of clones, and around 73% of these were observed just once. The top ten constitute more than 1.5% of the sample.

From the germline V gene (reference sequence), CDR1 is LNHDA and CDR2 is SQIVND. CDR3 length: 14 amino acids, cysteine to phenylalanine. The retained sequence is limited to the CDR3, 42 bases, with the frame set at the first base. The junction shows trimming of 3 bases on V and 5 bases on J, and the gene matches do not reach 5 bases of it. The source of this sequence is a woman aged 25 to 39 in good health. The specimen was memory CD4+ T cells sorted from blood. The cell subset or site label, read with the paper, signifies: CD45RA-negative fraction. The sequence links TRBV19 to TRBJ2-3, with 7 bases in between that match TRBD2. The nucleotide sequence reads TGTGCCAGTAGTATCGGAGGGGAGGGAGATACGCAGTATTTT. Translated, this is CASSIGGEGDTQYF. Where the CDR3 stops, the reference TRBV19 and TRBJ2-3 genes take over; the full variable domain is DGGITQSPKYLFRKEGQNVTLSCEQNLNHDAMYWYRQDPGQGLRLIYYSQIVNDFQKGDIAEGYSVSREKKESFPLTVTSAQKNPTAFYLCASSIGGEGDTQYFGPGTRLTVL.